Listed below are T cell receptor beta chains from one sample, sequenced in a study of Graves' ophthalmopathy and Graves' hyperthyroidism. TCRdb analysed the multiplex PCR reads with MiXCR anew, one entry per CDR3 protein. This table has 400,000 or so distinct CDR3 sequences, about 16% appearing once. The sample was peripheral blood. The receptor set was obtained from a woman aged 18 to 35 with stable Graves' hyperthyroidism. The CDR3 runs from the conserved cysteine through the conserved F or W. Fields, in order: D gene, J gene, clone size, V gene, CDR3 protein, CDR3 DNA. A D gene is named only where the DNA matches it firmly. Clone sizes are given selectively: once, few, many, or a class where the clone is expanded.

d_gene: TRBD1
j_gene: TRBJ2-5
abundance: .
v_gene: TRBV18
CDR3aa: CASSPLQTGVLVDSQYF
CDR3nt: TGTGCCAGCTCACCACTACAGACAGGGGTGTTGGTGGACTCCCAGTACTTC

d_gene: .
j_gene: TRBJ1-2
abundance: many
v_gene: TRBV19
CDR3aa: CASSIGGVANYGYTF
CDR3nt: TGTGCCAGTAGTATCGGGGGGGTTGCTAACTATGGCTACACCTTC

d_gene: .
j_gene: TRBJ1-1
abundance: many
v_gene: TRBV29-1
CDR3aa: CSVGGGTAHRGNTEAFF
CDR3nt: TGCAGCGTTGGAGGGGGGACGGCCCATAGGGGGAACACTGAAGCTTTCTTT

d_gene: .
j_gene: TRBJ1-3
abundance: many
v_gene: TRBV6-1
CDR3aa: CASSPQDAGNTIYF
CDR3nt: TGTGCCAGCAGTCCCCAGGATGCTGGAAACACCATATATTTT

d_gene: TRBD1
j_gene: TRBJ1-2
abundance: .
v_gene: TRBV27
CDR3aa: CASSLYGTAYGYTF
CDR3nt: TGTGCCAGCAGTTTATACGGGACAGCATATGGCTACACCTTC

d_gene: .
j_gene: TRBJ2-2
abundance: many
v_gene: TRBV2
CDR3aa: CASSEARTNTGELFF
CDR3nt: TGTGCCAGCAGTGAAGCAAGGACGAACACCGGGGAGCTGTTTTTT

d_gene: TRBD2
j_gene: TRBJ2-7
abundance: many
v_gene: TRBV20-1
CDR3aa: CSARGFSGGLGKQYF
CDR3nt: TGCAGTGCTAGAGGGTTTAGCGGGGGGTTGGGGAAGCAGTACTTC

d_gene: TRBD1
j_gene: TRBJ2-7
abundance: many
v_gene: TRBV24-1
CDR3aa: CATSDPGTGLYEQYF
CDR3nt: TGTGCCACCAGTGACCCCGGGACAGGACTTTACGAGCAGTACTTC

d_gene: .
j_gene: TRBJ1-6
abundance: many
v_gene: TRBV7-3
CDR3aa: CASSLLGRDNSPLHF
CDR3nt: TGTGCCAGCAGCTTATTAGGCAGGGACAATTCACCCCTCCACTTT

d_gene: .
j_gene: TRBJ2-5
abundance: many
v_gene: TRBV20-1
CDR3aa: CSARDYGKGEETQYF
CDR3nt: TGCAGTGCTAGAGATTACGGGAAGGGGGAAGAGACCCAGTACTTC

d_gene: TRBD1
j_gene: TRBJ2-2
abundance: few
v_gene: TRBV5-8
CDR3aa: CASSFRQGVTGELFF
CDR3nt: TGTGCCAGCAGCTTCCGGCAGGGGGTGACCGGGGAGCTGTTTTTT

d_gene: TRBD1
j_gene: TRBJ2-7
abundance: many
v_gene: TRBV7-2
CDR3aa: CASSTTGTGNNEQYF
CDR3nt: TGTGCCAGCAGCACGACCGGGACAGGGAACAACGAGCAGTACTTC

d_gene: .
j_gene: TRBJ1-2
abundance: many
v_gene: TRBV9
CDR3aa: CASSVEGRNYGYTF
CDR3nt: TGTGCCAGCAGCGTAGAAGGACGTAACTATGGCTACACCTTC

d_gene: .
j_gene: TRBJ1-1
abundance: many
v_gene: TRBV6-5
CDR3aa: CASSYADNTEAFF
CDR3nt: TGTGCCAGCAGTTATGCAGATAACACTGAAGCTTTCTTT

d_gene: .
j_gene: TRBJ2-2
abundance: many
v_gene: TRBV19
CDR3aa: CASSIEGTGELFF
CDR3nt: TGTGCCAGTAGTATCGAGGGCACCGGGGAGCTGTTTTTT

d_gene: .
j_gene: TRBJ1-3
abundance: many
v_gene: TRBV11-2
CDR3aa: CASSLRAASSGNTIYF
CDR3nt: TGTGCCAGCAGCTTACGGGCGGCCAGCTCTGGAAACACCATATATTTT

d_gene: .
j_gene: TRBJ1-1
abundance: .
v_gene: TRBV13
CDR3aa: CASSSHSRAEAFF
CDR3nt: TGTGCCAGCAGCTCCCACTCTAGAGCTGAAGCTTTCTTT

d_gene: .
j_gene: TRBJ1-1
abundance: .
v_gene: TRBV6-5
CDR3aa: CASSYPGQSMNTEAFF
CDR3nt: TGTGCCAGCAGTTACCCTGGACAGTCCATGAACACTGAAGCTTTCTTT

d_gene: .
j_gene: TRBJ2-7
abundance: many
v_gene: TRBV6-5
CDR3aa: CASRRDNYEQYF
CDR3nt: TGTGCCAGCAGAAGGGACAACTACGAGCAGTACTTC

d_gene: .
j_gene: TRBJ2-2
abundance: few
v_gene: TRBV5-5
CDR3aa: CASSLRADSTGELFF
CDR3nt: TGTGCCAGCAGCTTGAGGGCGGACTCCACCGGGGAGCTGTTTTTT

d_gene: .
j_gene: TRBJ1-1
abundance: many
v_gene: TRBV5-1
CDR3aa: CASSLYGITEAFF
CDR3nt: TGCGCCAGCAGCTTGTATGGGATCACTGAAGCTTTCTTT

d_gene: TRBD2
j_gene: TRBJ2-7
abundance: few
v_gene: TRBV5-4
CDR3aa: CASSLAGGKPYEQYF
CDR3nt: TGTGCCAGCAGCTTGGCCGGGGGGAAACCCTACGAGCAGTACTTC

d_gene: .
j_gene: TRBJ1-1
abundance: many
v_gene: TRBV5-1
CDR3aa: CASSPSGDTEAFF
CDR3nt: TGCGCCAGCAGCCCATCAGGAGACACTGAAGCTTTCTTT

d_gene: TRBD1
j_gene: TRBJ1-2
abundance: many
v_gene: TRBV28
CDR3aa: CASRSTGNGYTF
CDR3nt: TGTGCCAGCAGGTCGACAGGGAACGGCTACACCTTC

d_gene: .
j_gene: TRBJ2-7
abundance: many
v_gene: TRBV12-3/TRBV12-4
CDR3aa: CASRSGPLKHSSYEQYF
CDR3nt: TGTGCCAGCAGATCCGGGCCACTAAAACATAGCTCCTACGAGCAGTACTTC

d_gene: .
j_gene: TRBJ1-1
abundance: many
v_gene: TRBV12-3/TRBV12-4
CDR3aa: CASSFPSDRLNTEAFF
CDR3nt: TGTGCCAGCAGTTTTCCCTCCGACAGACTGAACACTGAAGCTTTCTTT

d_gene: .
j_gene: TRBJ1-1
abundance: few
v_gene: TRBV7-9
CDR3aa: CASSLALGDTEAFF
CDR3nt: TGTGCCAGCAGCTTAGCTTTGGGTGACACTGAAGCTTTCTTT

d_gene: .
j_gene: TRBJ2-7
abundance: few
v_gene: TRBV10-3
CDR3aa: CAISDSRYEQYF
CDR3nt: TGTGCCATCTCCGACAGTCGCTACGAGCAGTACTTC

d_gene: .
j_gene: TRBJ2-5
abundance: many
v_gene: TRBV6-5
CDR3aa: CASSHKNEMAQYF
CDR3nt: TGTGCCAGCAGTCATAAGAACGAGATGGCCCAGTACTTC

d_gene: TRBD1
j_gene: TRBJ2-7
abundance: few
v_gene: TRBV5-4
CDR3aa: CASSSNRQGRGYEQYF
CDR3nt: TGTGCCAGCAGCTCGAACCGACAGGGGAGAGGCTACGAGCAGTACTTC

d_gene: .
j_gene: TRBJ2-5
abundance: many
v_gene: TRBV11-2
CDR3aa: CASSLDGGPRVETQYF
CDR3nt: TGTGCCAGCAGCTTAGATGGGGGGCCTCGCGTAGAGACCCAGTACTTC

d_gene: .
j_gene: TRBJ2-2
abundance: many
v_gene: TRBV6-2/TRBV6-3
CDR3aa: CASSTGGFFGELFF
CDR3nt: TGTGCCAGCTCCACTGGCGGTTTCTTCGGGGAGCTGTTTTTT

d_gene: .
j_gene: TRBJ2-5
abundance: .
v_gene: TRBV15
CDR3aa: CATSREGETQYF
CDR3nt: TGTGCCACCAGCAGAGAAGGGGAGACCCAGTACTTC

d_gene: TRBD2
j_gene: TRBJ2-7
abundance: .
v_gene: TRBV18
CDR3aa: CASSPLTSGGRSYEQYF
CDR3nt: TGTGCCAGCTCACCGCTCACTAGCGGGGGGCGCTCCTACGAGCAGTACTTC

d_gene: TRBD1
j_gene: TRBJ1-2
abundance: .
v_gene: TRBV11-2
CDR3aa: CASSSIRTGGSLYGYTF
CDR3nt: TGTGCCAGCAGCTCGATAAGGACAGGGGGCAGCCTTTATGGCTACACCTTC

d_gene: .
j_gene: TRBJ1-1
abundance: few
v_gene: TRBV24-1
CDR3aa: CATSETRDHGAFF
CDR3nt: TGTGCCACCAGTGAGACTCGGGACCACGGGGCTTTCTTT

d_gene: .
j_gene: TRBJ2-7
abundance: .
v_gene: TRBV6-2/TRBV6-3
CDR3aa: CASSRTSTGDEQYF
CDR3nt: TGTGCCAGCAGCCGCACTAGCACAGGCGACGAGCAGTACTTC

d_gene: .
j_gene: TRBJ1-1
abundance: many
v_gene: TRBV12-5
CDR3aa: CASGLTRPRAWGRNTEAFF
CDR3nt: TGTGCTAGTGGTTTGACCCGTCCCCGGGCCTGGGGAAGGAACACTGAAGCTTTCTTT

d_gene: TRBD2
j_gene: TRBJ2-7
abundance: .
v_gene: TRBV6-2/TRBV6-3
CDR3aa: CASSFPGLAGGYEQYF
CDR3nt: TGTGCCAGCAGTTTTCCGGGACTAGCGGGGGGCTACGAGCAGTACTTC

d_gene: .
j_gene: TRBJ1-1
abundance: many
v_gene: TRBV5-1
CDR3aa: CASSLEGVGTEAFF
CDR3nt: TGCGCCAGCAGCTTGGAAGGGGTGGGCACTGAAGCTTTCTTT

d_gene: .
j_gene: TRBJ1-2
abundance: many
v_gene: TRBV10-3
CDR3aa: CAISEAKTNYGYTF
CDR3nt: TGTGCCATCAGTGAGGCCAAGACTAACTATGGCTACACCTTC

d_gene: .
j_gene: TRBJ1-4
abundance: .
v_gene: TRBV27
CDR3aa: CASSFGEKLFF
CDR3nt: TGTGCCAGCAGTTTCGGAGAAAAACTGTTTTTT

d_gene: .
j_gene: TRBJ2-7
abundance: few
v_gene: TRBV12-3/TRBV12-4
CDR3aa: CASSFRLQGDEQYF
CDR3nt: TGTGCCAGCAGTTTCCGACTTCAAGGCGACGAGCAGTACTTC

d_gene: .
j_gene: TRBJ2-5
abundance: few
v_gene: TRBV18
CDR3aa: CGSSPKETQYF
CDR3nt: TGTGGCAGCTCACCAAAAGAGACCCAGTACTTC

d_gene: .
j_gene: TRBJ2-7
abundance: many
v_gene: TRBV7-8
CDR3aa: CASSPYGVGGSYEQYF
CDR3nt: TGTGCCAGCAGCCCATACGGGGTTGGGGGCTCCTACGAGCAGTACTTC

d_gene: TRBD2
j_gene: TRBJ2-7
abundance: .
v_gene: TRBV12-3/TRBV12-4
CDR3aa: CASSRTSGSVASYEQYF
CDR3nt: TGTGCCAGCAGTAGGACTAGCGGGAGTGTAGCCTCCTACGAGCAGTACTTC

d_gene: .
j_gene: TRBJ2-7
abundance: many
v_gene: TRBV27
CDR3aa: CASSRNYGEQYF
CDR3nt: TGTGCCAGCAGTAGAAACTACGGCGAGCAGTACTTC

d_gene: .
j_gene: TRBJ2-7
abundance: many
v_gene: TRBV28
CDR3aa: CASRIGGSSYEQYF
CDR3nt: TGTGCCAGCAGGATCGGGGGCAGCTCCTACGAGCAGTACTTC

d_gene: .
j_gene: TRBJ1-6
abundance: many
v_gene: TRBV27
CDR3aa: CASRTWAGPNFPLHF
CDR3nt: TGTGCCAGCAGGACTTGGGCAGGGCCTAATTTCCCCCTCCACTTT

d_gene: .
j_gene: TRBJ1-2
abundance: many
v_gene: TRBV19
CDR3aa: CASSIGTKGYGYTF
CDR3nt: TGTGCCAGTAGTATAGGGACAAAGGGCTATGGCTACACCTTC